The next 5 T cell receptor beta chains were all read from a single sample in a study of T-cell memory formation after mild COVID-19. TCRdb re-analysed the 5' RACE reads in MiXCR, keeping a single row per CDR3 protein. This table holds 90,000 to 130,000 distinct CDR3 sequences, roughly 19% found once. Sequencing used PBMCs or a T cell subset sorted from them (not recorded which). These receptors all come from a young man who had mild COVID-19 (a few samples of this study predate the infection). Cell type and time point are not known.

This clonotype has only a few counts. The gene calls are TRBV7-6 and TRBJ2-2, with 9 bases that match TRBD1. CDR3 length: 16 amino acids. From germline, CDR1 is SGHVS and CDR2 FNYEAQ. Trimming at V came to 3 bases and at J to 7 bases, leaving 9 bases not matched to a gene. For the CDR3, the DNA is TGTGCCAGCAGCTTCTATGGGACAGGGAGTATCGGGGAGCTGTTTTTT. Translated: CASSFYGTGSIGELFF. The complete variable domain, with remaining parts taken from reference TRBV7-6 and TRBJ2-2, reads GAGVSQSPRYKVTKRGQDVALRCDPISGHVSLYWYRQALGQGPEFLTYFNYEAQQDKSGLPNDRFSAERPEGSISTLTIQRTEQRDSAMYRCASSFYGTGSIGELFFGEGSRLTVL.

The sample holds a few counts of this clonotype. The chain couples TRBV9 to TRBJ2-6; D ambiguous. Per germline, CDR1 SGDLS and CDR2 YYNGEE. The V and J ends lost 0 bases and 0 bases respectively, with 7 bases between them. The CDR3 is made up of 16 amino acids. CDR3 DNA: TGTGCCAGCAGCGTAGGGTGGCACTCTGGGGCCAACGTCCTGACTTTC. Translating gives CASSVGWHSGANVLTF. The full variable domain, with the rest looked up from reference TRBV9 and TRBJ2-6, is DSGVTQTPKHLITATGQRVTLRCSPRSGDLSVYWYQQSLDQGLQFLIQYYNGEERAKGNILERFSAQQFPDLHSELNLSSLELGDSALYFCASSVGWHSGANVLTFGAGSRLTVL.

This clonotype occurred a few times. V gene TRBV4-2 combines with J gene TRBJ2-3; 8 bases map to TRBD2. The CDR3 sequence is 15 residues long. The germline CDR1 and CDR2 sequences are LGHNA and YNFKEQ. Germline trimming cut 8 bases from V and 3 bases from J; bases unmatched to any gene: 10. CDR3 sequence (DNA): TGTGCCAGCTCACTGGATGGCGGGGGGACAGATACGCAGTATTTT. It is translated as CASSLDGGGTDTQYF.

The genes are TRBV7-2 and TRBJ2-1; 10 bases are shared with TRBD2. This CDR3 has 14 residues. From germline, CDR1 is SGHTA and CDR2 FQGNSA. J lost 15 bases, V lost 1 base, and 9 bases had no gene match. CDR3 nucleotide sequence: TGTGCCAGCAGCTTAGGGTTCAGCGGGGGGGCCGTGTTCTTC. Translated, it gives CASSLGFSGGAVFF.

This clonotype was seen a handful of times. This chain joins TRBV7-2 and TRBJ2-3; D is unresolved. Germline V gives CDR1 SGHTA, CDR2 FQGNSA. V shed 5 bases and J shed 8 bases, with 11 bases lying between them. CDR3 length equals 12 residues. DNA of the CDR3: TGTGCCAGCAGCCCCCCGTTCGGTACGCAGTATTTT. Amino acids: CASSPPFGTQYF.